Listed here are 19 T cell receptor beta chains from one sample, sequenced in a study of T cells after posttransplantation cyclophosphamide. Busulfan-fludarabine conditioning, marrow transplant, and cyclophosphamide on days +3 and +4 were administered. TCRdb keeps only in-frame clones here, not all; method: immunoSEQ multiplex PCR. The record shows roughly 8,000 clones for this sample, with no singletons present. Material: PBMCs, obtained after an allogeneic stem cell transplant with post-transplant cyclophosphamide. The source of these receptors is a male patient between 25 and 39 years old who received an allogeneic stem cell transplant from an unrelated donor, was CMV-positive, and had acute and chronic GVHD. These T cells may partly come from the graft donor.

In its sample, this clone ranks as medium-sized. The chain uses TRBV6-4 and TRBJ1-1; weak D call: TRBD1 (6 bases). Germline loops: CDR1 MRHNA, CDR2 SNTAGT. This CDR3 contains 13 residues. Trimming removed 4 bases at V and 1 base at J, with 7 bases between. The CDR3 coding sequence is TGTGCCAGCAGTGCGACAGGGAACACTGAAGCTTTCTTT. It encodes CASSATGNTEAFF.

This clone was counted many times. The chain employs TRBV24-1 and TRBJ2-1; 8 nucleotides match TRBD2. The CDR3 runs to 18 residues. CDR1 KGHDR and CDR2 SFDVKD come from the germline V gene. V was pared by 4 bases and J by 4 bases, with 14 bases of the junction left unmatched. The CDR3 DNA reads as TGTGCCACCAGTGACGGGAGAGGGAGCGGGAGAGTATACAATGAGCAGTTCTTC. Encoded protein: CATSDGRGSGRVYNEQFF.

The sample holds many counts of this clone. The gene calls are TRBV9 and TRBJ2-3; D not certain. Germline assignment: CDR1 SGDLS and CDR2 YYNGEE. The CDR3 is made up of 14 amino acids. The V and J ends lost 0 bases and 2 bases respectively, with 7 bases between them. The CDR3 coding sequence is TGTGCCAGCAGCGTAGGGCCAAACACAGATACGCAGTATTTT. This encodes CASSVGPNTDTQYF.

This clone was seen ten or more times. The chain is built from TRBV7-9 and TRBJ2-3; D not resolved. The CDR3 sequence is 8 residues long. Between the trimmed V and J ends, which lost 6 bases and 11 bases, there was a span of 3 bases. Germline CDR1 is SEHNR and CDR2 is FQNEAQ (reference sequence). CDR3 protein: CASSQQYF. Written as DNA, the CDR3 is TGTGCCAGCAGTCAGCAGTATTTT.

Many counts were recorded for this clone. This sequence joins TRBV6-2 or TRBV6-3 and TRBJ2-1; D is possibly TRBD1 (5 bases). Deletions cut 6 bases from V and 0 bases from J, with 9 bases between. The CDR3 spans 14 residues. Germline CDR1 MNHEY, CDR2 SVGEGT. Written as DNA, the CDR3 is TGTGCCAGCAGCGACAGTGGCTCCTACAATGAGCAGTTCTTC. Its translation is CASSDSGSYNEQFF.

This clone was observed many times. This chain connects TRBV18 to TRBJ2-7, with 8 nucleotides matching TRBD1. Germline CDR1 reads KGHSH; CDR2 reads LQKENI. The V and J ends lost 3 bases and 3 bases, in that order; junction bases with no gene match: 7. The CDR3 loop spans 15 amino acids. The CDR3 spells CASSPTGVKGYEQYF. The CDR3 DNA is TGTGCCAGCTCACCGACAGGGGTTAAAGGCTACGAGCAGTACTTC.

This clone appeared many times. The chain couples TRBV12-3 or TRBV12-4 to TRBJ2-1; tentatively, D is TRBD1 (6 bases). This CDR3 is built from 14 residues. Trimming removed 5 bases at V and 4 bases at J, with 12 bases between. This CDR3 reads CASSLPGHYNEQFF. Written as DNA, the CDR3 is TGTGCCAGCAGTCTACCGGGACATTACAATGAGCAGTTCTTC.

This clone has a count of ten or more. The gene calls are TRBV7-9 and TRBJ2-3, with 11 positions matching TRBD2. The CDR3 has 15 amino acids. Germline V gene sequence: CDR1 SEHNR, CDR2 FQNEAQ (reference sequence). Trimming at V came to 5 bases and at J to 6 bases, leaving 7 bases not matched to a gene. The CDR3 reads CASSILAGVGDTQYF. DNA for the CDR3: TGTGCCAGCAGCATACTAGCGGGGGTGGGGGATACGCAGTATTTT.

This clone is labeled medium-sized. This chain connects TRBV11-2 to TRBJ1-3; the match to TRBD1 covers 7 bases. This CDR3 contains 17 residues. Germline assignment: CDR1 SGHAT and CDR2 FQNNGV. V lost 2 bases and J lost 3; bases outside the gene matches: 10. CDR3 in amino acids: CASSLSSGGGGGNTIYF. CDR3 bases: TGTGCCAGCAGCTTATCATCAGGGGGTGGGGGTGGAAACACCATATATTTT.

By frequency in the sample, this clone is medium-sized. The rearrangement joins TRBV5-1 to TRBJ1-1, with TRBD1 identical over 7 bases. The germline V gene has CDR1 SGHRS and CDR2 YFSETQ. The CDR3 is made up of 14 amino acids. Trimming took 3 bases from V and 4 from J; bases not matched to a gene: 6. CDR3 region: CASSSLQGGTEAFF. For the CDR3, the DNA is TGCGCCAGCAGCTCCCTTCAGGGGGGCACTGAAGCTTTCTTT.

This clone was found many times. J is TRBJ2-1 and V is TRBV18; D might be TRBD1 (6 bases). The CDR3 totals 14 residues. Germline values: CDR1 KGHSH, CDR2 LQKENI. Trimming cost V 4 bases and J 0 bases, with 7 bases left between them. As DNA, the CDR3 is TGTGCCAGCTCACGGGGGCCCTCCTACAATGAGCAGTTCTTC. Protein product: CASSRGPSYNEQFF.

In this sample, this clone turned up many times. The chain recombines TRBV7-2 with TRBJ2-3; 13 positions match TRBD2. V was clipped by 6 bases and J by 2 bases; unmatched bases: 5. Per the germline V gene, CDR1 is SGHTA and CDR2 is FQGNSA. CDR3 length equals 16 residues. CDR3 sequence (DNA): TGTGCCAGCAGAAGTGGACTAGCGGGGGACACAGATACGCAGTATTTT. Encoded protein: CASRSGLAGDTDTQYF.

In this sample, this clone turned up many times. The rearrangement uses TRBV7-3 and TRBJ2-2; 9 bases align to TRBD2. This CDR3 is 15 amino acids long. Germline V gives CDR1 SGHTA, CDR2 FQGTGA. V trimming: 2 bases; J trimming: 3 bases; junction bases outside the gene matches: 1. DNA of the CDR3: TGTGCCAGCAGCTTAGTAGCGGGAGACACCGGGGAGCTGTTTTTT. It specifies CASSLVAGDTGELFF.

This clone was counted ten times or more. This chain uses TRBV7-9 with TRBJ2-5, with 7 bases lining up with TRBD1. Germline V gives CDR1 SEHNR, CDR2 FQNEAQ (reference sequence). There are 16 residues in the CDR3. Trimming removed 5 bases from V and 2 bases from J; junction bases left unmatched: 11. In DNA, the CDR3 is TGTGCCAGCAGCGCACGGGACAGTGCCCTTCAAGAGACCCAGTACTTC. Its translation is CASSARDSALQETQYF.

Many counts were recorded for this clone. The chain links TRBV7-9 to TRBJ1-3, with D tentatively TRBD1 (5 bases). Germline assignment: CDR1 SEHNR and CDR2 FQNEAQ (reference sequence). The CDR3 consists of 16 residues. Trimming took off 3 bases at V and 1 base at J, with 13 bases between the two ends. The CDR3 region has the DNA TGTGCCAGCAGCTTCCTTAGACAGCTTTCTGGAAACACCATATATTTT. It is translated as CASSFLRQLSGNTIYF.

This clone was recorded many times. V and J are TRBV10-2 and TRBJ2-2, with TRBD1 matching 12 bases. The germline CDR1 and CDR2 sequences are WSHSY and SAAADI. The CDR3 sequence is 15 residues long. The trim removed 6 bases at V and 3 bases at J, leaving 2 bases unmatched. CDR3 coding DNA: TGCGCCAGCAGGGGACAGGGGGCTTACACCGGGGAGCTGTTTTTT. As protein: CASRGQGAYTGELFF.

This clone was detected many times. The rearrangement links TRBV11-3 to TRBJ2-5, with D tentatively TRBD2 (5 bases). Germline V gene lookup returns CDR1 SGHNT and CDR2 YENEEA. Between the trimmed V and J ends, which lost 2 bases and 4 bases, there was a span of 14 bases. CDR3 size: 15 residues. CDR3 protein: CASSLFPSRGETQYF. The CDR3 region has the DNA TGTGCCAGCAGCTTATTTCCAAGCCGGGGAGAGACCCAGTACTTC.

This clone was seen many times. The chain has TRBV4-2 and TRBJ2-1; D gene unclear. The germline V gene encodes CDR1 LGHNA and CDR2 YNFKEQ. Trimming left V 0 bases short and J 3 bases short, with 6 bases between. CDR3 length: 14 amino acids. CDR3 in amino acids: CASSQDLLYNEQFF. The CDR3 bases are TGTGCCAGCAGCCAAGATTTACTCTACAATGAGCAGTTCTTC.

In this sample, this clone turned up many times. This chain links TRBV4-3 with TRBJ2-3; 7 nucleotides line up with TRBD1. Unmatched junction bases numbered 6, after V lost 8 bases and J lost 4 bases. The CDR3 totals 13 residues. Germline V gene lookup returns CDR1 LGHNA and CDR2 YSLEER. CDR3 loop: CASAFQGADTQYF. DNA for the CDR3: TGCGCCAGCGCCTTCCAGGGGGCAGATACGCAGTATTTT.